A single sample is the source of the 2 T cell receptor beta chains below, sequenced in a study of T cell changes during pregnancy in multiple sclerosis. This table comes from immunoSEQ multiplex PCR, and its TCRdb copy is limited to in-frame clones, with some not included. The sample lists fewer than 65,000 clones; about 89% were seen once. The sequencing used CD8+ T cells from peripheral blood mononuclear cells, collected after pregnancy. The receptors stem from a female donor with multiple sclerosis, enrolled in a pregnancy study.

The chain combines TRBV15 with TRBJ2-1, with 7 bases matching TRBD1. This CDR3 is built from 16 residues. J lost 5 bases, V lost 4 bases, and 11 bases had no gene match. Germline V gene data show CDR1 as LNHNV and CDR2 as YYDKDF (reference sequence). The CDR3 DNA follows: TGTGCCACCAGCAAGCGACAGGGCATCGGAGACAATGAGCAGTTCTTC. This codes for CATSKRQGIGDNEQFF.

The V call is TRBV19, the J call TRBJ1-1; D unresolved. There are 17 residues in the CDR3. V lost 11 bases and J lost 0, with 25 bases in between. Per germline, CDR1 LNHDA and CDR2 SQIVND (reference sequence). This chain's CDR3 is CAVSGPNPSYMNTEAFF. The CDR3 nucleotides read TGTGCCGTCTCAGGCCCCAACCCGTCATACATGAACACTGAAGCTTTCTTT.